A single T cell receptor (beta chain) is shown here with its context. These data originate in a study of CD8 T cells in Susac syndrome. Random hexamers were used to reverse transcribe an amount of about 0.45 to 1 ug RNA. TCR beta CDR3 was amplified by immunoSEQ multiplex PCR. This amplification extended across 54 Vbeta and 13 Jbeta segments. MiXCR, run by TCRdb on the immunoSEQ multiplex PCR reads, gives a single entry per CDR3 protein. The profile shows about 190,000 distinct CDR3 sequences, 85% to 95% of them singletons. Definite or probable Susac syndrome was diagnosed using recently defined diagnostic criteria. Germline CDR1 is MNHNY and CDR2 is SVGAGI (reference sequence). CDR3 length: 15 residues. V lost 2 bases, J lost 4 bases, and 14 bases lay in between.

Material: CD8+ T cells from PBMCs. The chain has TRBV6-6 and TRBJ2-5; D is possibly TRBD2 (6 bases). The clonotype comes from a human donor with Susac syndrome. Here the CDR3 reads CASSYLGGSGETQYF. In DNA, the CDR3 is TGTGCCAGCAGTTACCTTGGGGGTAGCGGAGAGACCCAGTACTTC.